The 21 T cell receptor beta chains given below trace back to one sample, sequenced in a study of blood T cell repertoires in COVID-19. Sequencing was performed with immunoSEQ multiplex PCR; in TCRdb, only in-frame clones are kept and a portion is missing. The repertoire consists of some 250,000 clones, with around 86% occurring once and the leading ten covering more than 2.5%. Sequenced input: peripheral blood. All receptors derive from a woman aged 25 to 45 who had recovered from COVID-19.

This clone has a count of ten or more. The chain is built from TRBV5-1 and TRBJ1-6; TRBD1 aligns across 8 bases. Germline V lookup: CDR1 SGHRS, CDR2 YFSETQ. CDR3 length: 15 amino acids. After removal of 4 bases from V and 8 bases from J, the junction contained 8 bases not matched to a gene. CDR3 DNA sequence: TGCGCCAGCAGCCAATCGGACAGGGACGATTCACCCCTCCACTTT. This codes for CASSQSDRDDSPLHF.

The rearrangement uses TRBV7-3 and TRBJ1-5, with 10 bases matching TRBD1. The CDR3 is made up of 20 amino acids. V lost 1 base to trimming and J lost 4 bases; unmatched junction nucleotides: 16. In germline, CDR1 is SGHTA, CDR2 FQGTGA. In DNA form, the CDR3 reads TGTGCCAGCAGCTTAAATGCCCCGGGACAGGGGCCTGTGAAGAATCAGCCCCAGCATTTT. This sequence encodes CASSLNAPGQGPVKNQPQHF.

This clone was counted once. This chain joins TRBV6-5 and TRBJ1-2, with D unclear. Per the germline V gene, CDR1 is MNHEY and CDR2 is SVGAGI. The CDR3 loop spans 15 amino acids. Trimming took 6 bases from V and 3 from J, leaving 17 bases between them. This CDR3 reads CASSSPLRRDYGYTF. CDR3 coding DNA: TGTGCCAGCAGCTCCCCCCTGCGTCGAGACTATGGCTACACCTTC.

The V and J genes are TRBV2 and TRBJ2-7, with TRBD2 as a possible D gene (6 bases). Trimming pared 4 bases from V and 6 bases from J, leaving 13 bases between. The germline V gene encodes CDR1 SNHLY and CDR2 FYNNEI. The CDR3 has 13 amino acids. This chain's CDR3 is CASSGLGGFEQYF. The CDR3 DNA sequence: TGTGCCAGCAGTGGGCTCGGAGGGTTCGAGCAGTACTTC.

The chain carries TRBV3-1 (or the pseudogene TRBV3-2) and TRBJ1-2; 8 bases match TRBD1. The CDR3 covers 13 residues. V was pared by 4 bases and J by 6 bases, with 4 bases of the junction left unmatched. Germline V gene data show CDR1 as LGHDT and CDR2 as YNNKEL (reference sequence). The CDR3 nucleotides are TGTGCCAGCAGCCGAGGACAGGGTGATGGCTACACCTTC. This encodes CASSRGQGDGYTF.

The chain carries TRBV7-3 and TRBJ2-7, with D tentatively TRBD1 (7 bases). CDR1 and CDR2 from the germline V gene are SGHTA and FQGTGA. V gave up 5 bases and J gave up 6 bases, with 14 bases separating them. CDR3 length equals 13 residues. The CDR3 loop reads CASSPDQGGEQYF. The CDR3 region has the DNA TGTGCCAGCAGCCCGGACCAGGGGGGCGAGCAGTACTTC.

The chain carries TRBV24-1 and TRBJ2-1, with TRBD2 identical over 7 bases. The J segment lost 8 bases and the V segment lost 4 bases, leaving 4 bases of the junction unmatched. The length of the CDR3 is 13 residues. Germline CDR1 is KGHDR and CDR2 is SFDVKD. The CDR3 nucleotides are TGTGCCACCAGTGACCTCCGGGGGGATGAGCAGTTCTTC. Its protein product is CATSDLRGDEQFF.

The chain links TRBV5-4 to TRBJ1-1; perhaps TRBD1 as D (5 bases). Trimming removed 4 bases from V and 6 bases from J, with 19 bases in between. This CDR3 is built from 15 residues. Germline values: CDR1 SGHNT, CDR2 YYREEE (reference sequence). CDR3 in DNA: TGTGCCAGCAGCCACTTAAGGGGATTGGGGCCTGAAGCTTTCTTT. This codes for CASSHLRGLGPEAFF.

The V gene is TRBV5-1, the J gene TRBJ1-4; possibly TRBD1 for D (6 bases). The CDR3 sequence is 16 residues long. The germline gives CDR1 SGHRS, CDR2 YFSETQ. V was trimmed by 4 bases and J by 8 bases, leaving 21 bases between them. In DNA, the CDR3 is TGCGCCAGCAGCATGAATTGGCAGGGGCGTCGGGAAAAACTGTTTTTT. It specifies CASSMNWQGRREKLFF.

The chain employs TRBV27 and TRBJ2-2; 9 bases line up with TRBD1. V lost 2 bases, J lost 5 bases, and 0 bases stayed unmatched. The length of the CDR3 is 14 residues. Germline V CDR1 and CDR2: MNHEY, SMNVEV (reference sequence). The CDR3 nucleotides are TGTGCCAGCAGTTTAGGGACAGGGACCGGGGAGCTGTTTTTT. Protein: CASSLGTGTGELFF.

The gene calls are TRBV6-5 and TRBJ2-3; D call uncertain. Germline V gene sequence: CDR1 MNHEY, CDR2 SVGAGI. There are 12 residues in the CDR3. V gave up 7 bases and J gave up 2 bases, with 7 bases separating them. CDR3: CASTSTTDTQYF. For the CDR3, the DNA is TGTGCCAGCACCTCTACCACAGATACGCAGTATTTT.

The J gene is TRBJ1-5, the V gene TRBV6-5, with D tentatively TRBD1 (6 bases). Germline lookup yields CDR1 MNHEY and CDR2 SVGAGI. V dropped 5 bases and J dropped 0 bases, with 11 bases sitting between them. The CDR3 is 15 residues long. The CDR3 loop is CASSPTGTSNQPQHF. The CDR3 region has the DNA TGTGCCAGCAGTCCGACAGGAACTAGCAATCAGCCCCAGCATTTT.

The V call is TRBV5-1, the J call TRBJ1-2; TRBD1 is a possible D gene (6 bases). The V end was cut by 7 bases, the J end by 4 bases, with 17 bases between. The CDR3 has 14 amino acids. From germline, CDR1 is SGHRS and CDR2 YFSETQ. The CDR3 DNA follows: TGCGCCAGCTCAATGGCGGACAGTTCCTATGGCTACACCTTC. The encoded protein is CASSMADSSYGYTF.

The chain carries TRBV6-5 and TRBJ2-1, with D perhaps TRBD2 (5 bases). The CDR3 covers 13 residues. V shed 7 bases and J shed 13 bases, with 20 bases lying between them. The germline V gene encodes CDR1 MNHEY and CDR2 SVGAGI. The CDR3: CASTPGNGVSQFF. DNA of the CDR3: TGTGCCAGCACCCCCGGGAACGGTGTTAGCCAGTTCTTC.

The chain employs TRBV7-9 and TRBJ2-7, with D uncertain. The CDR3 contains 12 residues. The ends were cut back, 1 base at V and 4 bases at J, with 5 bases in the middle. CDR1 SEHNR and CDR2 FQNEAQ come from the germline V gene (reference sequence). CDR3 bases: TGTGCCAGCAGCTTAGTGAGGTACGAGCAGTACTTC. It translates to CASSLVRYEQYF.

The genes are TRBV3-1 (or the pseudogene TRBV3-2) and TRBJ1-2; no clear D. Germline V gives CDR1 LGHDT, CDR2 YNNKEL (reference sequence). The V gene lost 1 base and the J gene lost 4 bases, with 10 bases spanning the gap. The CDR3 loop spans 14 amino acids. CDR3 sequence: CASSQAWAPYGYTF. DNA of the CDR3: TGTGCCAGCAGCCAAGCTTGGGCTCCCTATGGCTACACCTTC.

The chain couples TRBV5-1 to TRBJ1-1; D not resolved. Trimming removed 4 bases at V and 4 bases at J, with 11 bases between. The CDR3 has 13 residues. In germline, CDR1 is SGHRS, CDR2 YFSETQ. This CDR3 reads CASSPNPGTEAFF. CDR3 bases: TGCGCCAGCAGCCCGAACCCGGGCACTGAAGCTTTCTTT. The whole variable domain, filled in from reference TRBV5-1 and TRBJ1-1, reads KAGVTQTPRYLIKTRGQQVTLSCSPISGHRSVSWYQQTPGQGLQFLFEYFSETQRNKGNFPGRFSGRQFSNSRSEMNVSTLELGDSALYLCASSPNPGTEAFFGQGTRLTVV.

The V gene is TRBV5-1, the J gene TRBJ2-5; 11 nucleotides line up with TRBD2. CDR1 SGHRS and CDR2 YFSETQ come from the germline V gene. J was trimmed by 5 bases and V by 4 bases; bases with no gene match: 4. The CDR3 totals 14 residues. The DNA of the CDR3 is TGCGCCAGCAGCCCGGGACTAGCGGCCGAGACCCAGTACTTC. This gives the protein CASSPGLAAETQYF.

V and J are TRBV6-2 or TRBV6-3 and TRBJ1-2, with 9 nucleotides matching TRBD1. Trimming took 7 bases from V and 5 from J; bases not matched to a gene: 11. The CDR3 is 15 residues long. The germline CDR1 and CDR2 sequences are MNHEY and SVGEGT. CDR3 DNA: TGTGCCAGCACCCCGTTGGGACAGGGAAAATATGGCTACACCTTC. Residues: CASTPLGQGKYGYTF.

A single count supports this clone. The chain recombines TRBV7-7 with TRBJ1-2, with D uncertain. Germline CDR1 reads SSHAT; CDR2 reads FNYEAQ (reference sequence). Deletions cut 5 bases from V and 4 bases from J, with 14 bases between. This CDR3 is built from 14 residues. DNA for the CDR3: TGTGCCAGCAGCCCCGGCGGGGTATCCTATGGCTACACCTTC. It encodes CASSPGGVSYGYTF.

In this sample, this clone turned up once. The V gene is TRBV19, the J gene TRBJ1-3; D perhaps matches TRBD1 (6 bases). V dropped 7 bases and J dropped 0 bases, with 16 bases sitting between them. The germline V gene encodes CDR1 LNHDA and CDR2 SQIVND (reference sequence). This CDR3 is 16 amino acids long. The CDR3 sequence: CASTSMDRASGNTIYF. In nucleotides, the CDR3 is TGTGCCAGTACCTCAATGGACAGAGCCTCTGGAAACACCATATATTTT.